These 24 T cell receptor beta chains share one sample of origin, sequenced in a study of blood T cell repertoires in COVID-19. Only in-frame clones appear in the TCRdb table, and some are missing; sequencing was by immunoSEQ multiplex PCR. The data show almost 200,000 clones, with 70% to 90% seen just once and 7.5% to 10% held by the top ten. Sequencing used PBMCs or T cells enriched from blood (not recorded which). These receptors all stem from a young woman who had recovered from COVID-19.

The V gene is TRBV2, the J gene TRBJ2-7; D gene unclear. There are 12 residues in the CDR3. The germline CDR1 and CDR2 sequences are SNHLY and FYNNEI. Between the trimmed V and J ends, which lost 7 bases and 0 bases, there was a span of 7 bases. CDR3 amino acids: CASTPSSYEQYF. CDR3 nucleotides: TGTGCCAGCACTCCTAGCTCCTACGAGCAGTACTTC.

The rearrangement uses TRBV5-4 and TRBJ1-4, with D possibly TRBD1 on 6 matching bases. CDR1 and CDR2 from the germline V gene are SGHNT and YYREEE (reference sequence). Trimming stripped 4 bases from V and 5 bases from J, with 21 bases between. The CDR3 extends over 17 amino acids. CDR3 nucleotides: TGTGCCAGCAGCCCGGACCCGGTGGACAGCTCAAATGAAAAACTGTTTTTT. Translated: CASSPDPVDSSNEKLFF.

Concerning this clone itself: Additional DNA sequences in this sample encode the identical CDR3. This rearrangement joins TRBV28 to TRBJ1-2; D gene uncertain. V gave up 6 bases and J gave up 2 bases, with 10 bases separating them. This CDR3 has 13 residues. Germline-derived CDR1 and CDR2 are MDHEN and SYDVKM. CDR3 sequence (DNA): TGTGCCAGCAGCCCGACTGGGAACTATGGCTACACCTTC. This codes for CASSPTGNYGYTF.

V usage is TRBV11-2 and J usage is TRBJ2-7; D is unclear. CDR3 length: 12 residues. Trimming shortened V by 4 bases and J by 6 bases, and 10 bases separated the two germline ends. CDR1 is SGHAT and CDR2 is FQNNGV in the germline V gene. The CDR3 bases are TGTGCCAGCAGCTCGACTGTCTTCGAGCAGTACTTC. This codes for CASSSTVFEQYF.

The chain links TRBV18 to TRBJ2-7, with 10 bases fitting TRBD1. CDR1 and CDR2 (germline): KGHSH, LQKENI. Trimming at V came to 4 bases and at J to 5 bases, leaving 8 bases not matched to a gene. CDR3 length equals 15 residues. This CDR3 is CASSLLGQGDNEQYF. In DNA, the CDR3 is TGTGCCAGCTCACTACTAGGACAGGGGGACAACGAGCAGTACTTC.

The genes are TRBV6-2 or TRBV6-3 and TRBJ1-1; perhaps TRBD1 as D (5 bases). With 2 bases removed from V and 2 bases from J, the gap between germline ends came to 12 bases. The CDR3 is 15 residues long. Germline assignment: CDR1 MNHEY and CDR2 SVGEGT. CDR3 region: CASSYPITGNTEAFF. The CDR3 DNA is TGTGCCAGCAGTTACCCGATTACAGGAAACACTGAAGCTTTCTTT.

The chain carries TRBV7-9 and TRBJ1-6, with D possibly matching TRBD1 (6 bases). The CDR3 sequence is 12 residues long. Germline loops: CDR1 SEHNR, CDR2 FQNEAQ (reference sequence). V was clipped by 3 bases and J by 13 bases, with 10 bases between them. This CDR3 reads CASSFDRSPLHF. CDR3 nucleotide sequence: TGTGCCAGCAGCTTTGACAGGTCCCCCCTCCACTTT.

This clone was seen only a few times. The rearrangement joins TRBV5-1 to TRBJ2-2; D perhaps matches TRBD1 (7 bases). V shed 3 bases and J shed 1 base, with 10 bases lying between them. Germline V CDR1 and CDR2: SGHRS, YFSETQ. The CDR3 has 15 residues. Here the CDR3 DNA reads TGCGCCAGCAGCTATCAGGGGGGGAACACCGGGGAGCTGTTTTTT. Amino acids: CASSYQGGNTGELFF.

The CDR3 sequence is CAWSVGGADGETQYF. Written as DNA, the CDR3 is TGTGCCTGGAGTGTGGGAGGGGCTGACGGAGAGACCCAGTACTTC. The genes are TRBV30 and TRBJ2-5, with TRBD2 identical over 7 bases. The CDR3 length is 15 residues. Trimming removed 0 bases from V and 4 bases from J; junction bases left unmatched: 8. Germline V gene data show CDR1 as GTSNPN and CDR2 as SVGIG (reference sequence).

The V call is TRBV3-1 (or the pseudogene TRBV3-2), the J call TRBJ1-3, with D tentatively TRBD1 (5 bases). Per germline, CDR1 LGHDT and CDR2 YNNKEL (reference sequence). Trimming took off 3 bases at V and 4 bases at J, with 13 bases between the two ends. The CDR3 covers 15 residues. The CDR3 DNA sequence: TGTGCCAGCAGCCACGGCGGGGCCGCCGGAAACACCATATATTTT. It is translated as CASSHGGAAGNTIYF.

The rearrangement joins TRBV28 to TRBJ1-5; maybe TRBD1 (6 bases). This CDR3 region has 16 residues. Trimming stripped 6 bases from V and 1 base from J, with 16 bases between. From germline, CDR1 is MDHEN and CDR2 SYDVKM. The CDR3 DNA reads as TGTGCCAGCAGATCCGAGGGGGGGTGGAGCAATCAGCCCCAGCATTTT. Residues: CASRSEGGWSNQPQHF.

The genes are TRBV5-1 and TRBJ2-3; the D is unclear. Germline CDR1 SGHRS, CDR2 YFSETQ. The CDR3 is 13 amino acids. V was shortened by 4 bases and J by 2 bases, with 8 bases between the two germline ends. In DNA, the CDR3 is TGCGCCAGCAGCAGCCAACCCACAGATACGCAGTATTTT. Translated: CASSSQPTDTQYF.

The gene calls are TRBV5-4 and TRBJ2-5; tentative D call: TRBD1 (5 bases). Trimming removed 4 bases from V and 5 bases from J, with 18 bases in between. Germline-derived CDR1 and CDR2 are SGHNT and YYREEE (reference sequence). The CDR3 is 15 amino acids. The CDR3 nucleotides read TGTGCCAGCAGCCCTATAGACAGTTTTCGGGAGACCCAGTACTTC. Translated: CASSPIDSFRETQYF.

V usage is TRBV5-1 and J usage is TRBJ2-2, with 9 bases aligning to TRBD1. Trimming took 4 bases from V and 5 from J; bases not matched to a gene: 9. CDR1 is SGHRS and CDR2 is YFSETQ in the germline V gene. The CDR3 length is 16 residues. CDR3 sequence (DNA): TGCGCCAGCAGCCTGGGACAGGGAGGATTTACCGGGGAGCTGTTTTTT. Its protein is CASSLGQGGFTGELFF.

This chain links TRBV7-9 with TRBJ2-7, with D maybe TRBD1 (6 bases). V lost 3 bases, J lost 6 bases, and 9 bases lay in between. CDR1 and CDR2 (germline): SEHNR, FQNEAQ (reference sequence). CDR3 size: 12 residues. CDR3 residues: CASSFGTSEQYF. The CDR3 coding sequence is TGTGCCAGCAGCTTTGGGACATCCGAGCAGTACTTC.

This clone has only one observation. The J gene is TRBJ2-7, the V gene TRBV18; 10 bases align to TRBD2. The germline CDR1 and CDR2 sequences are KGHSH and LQKENI. The CDR3 runs to 15 residues. With V trimmed by 6 bases and J by 5 bases, 10 bases remained unmatched. CDR3 DNA sequence: TGTGCCAGCTCCCCAACCCTAGCGGGAGTAAACGAGCAGTACTTC. Its translation: CASSPTLAGVNEQYF.

The chain couples TRBV6-5 to TRBJ2-1; 11 nucleotides line up with TRBD2. Germline lookup yields CDR1 MNHEY and CDR2 SVGAGI. Unmatched junction bases numbered 3, after V lost 2 bases and J lost 9 bases. The CDR3 has 14 amino acids. CDR3 in DNA: TGTGCCAGCAGTTACGAGACTAGCGGGATTGAGCAGTTCTTC. Its translation is CASSYETSGIEQFF.

This sequence joins TRBV15 and TRBJ2-5; the D gene is possibly TRBD1 (6 bases). The CDR3 length is 15 residues. The germline gives CDR1 LNHNV, CDR2 YYDKDF (reference sequence). V was cut by 1 base and J by 4 bases, with 13 bases left in between. The CDR3 region has the DNA TGTGCCACCAGCAGAGGACGACAGGCTTCAGAGACCCAGTACTTC. Protein: CATSRGRQASETQYF.

CDR3 amino acids: CSVAVPNSYEQYF. For the CDR3, the DNA is TGCAGCGTTGCAGTCCCAAACTCCTACGAGCAGTACTTC. V and J are TRBV29-1 and TRBJ2-7; D not resolved. The CDR3 extends over 13 amino acids. CDR1 is SQVTM and CDR2 is ANQGSEA in the germline V gene. Trimming left V 4 bases short and J 0 bases short, with 10 bases between.

V is TRBV27 and J is TRBJ2-3; D ambiguous. The CDR3 extends over 15 amino acids. Germline lookup yields CDR1 MNHEY and CDR2 SMNVEV (reference sequence). The germline V and J ends were trimmed by 7 bases and 3 bases, with 17 bases remaining between them. The CDR3 nucleotides are TGTGCCAGCACCGTTGCCGGGTTCGAAACAGATACGCAGTATTTT. Its protein is CASTVAGFETDTQYF.

V usage is TRBV28 and J usage is TRBJ2-1; 8 bases align to TRBD2. There are 17 residues in the CDR3. V shed 4 bases, J shed 9 bases, and the junction held 17 bases outside the gene matches. Per germline, CDR1 MDHEN and CDR2 SYDVKM. DNA of the CDR3: TGTGCCAGCAGTTCTTCCCCGACCGGGGGGGCCCGGGGTGAGCAGTTCTTC. Residues: CASSSSPTGGARGEQFF.

The chain recombines TRBV7-2 with TRBJ1-1; 11 bases align to TRBD1. The CDR3 extends over 14 amino acids. Germline CDR1 is SGHTA and CDR2 is FQGNSA. J gave up 4 bases and V 5 bases, and 3 bases lay outside the gene matches. CDR3 protein: CASSRDRGSTEAFF. CDR3 sequence (DNA): TGTGCCAGCAGCCGGGACAGGGGGTCCACTGAAGCTTTCTTT.

This rearrangement joins TRBV14 to TRBJ1-3; 8 bases are shared with TRBD1. Per germline, CDR1 SGHDN and CDR2 FVKESK. V lost 9 bases to trimming and J lost 3 bases; unmatched junction nucleotides: 22. The CDR3 is made up of 19 amino acids. CDR3 sequence (DNA): TGTGCCAGTCCGATTTTGGACAGGGAGAGATTGGTTTTTGGAAACACCATATATTTT. Its protein product is CASPILDRERLVFGNTIYF.

There are a few counts of this clone. This chain connects TRBV5-1 to TRBJ1-2; TRBD1 matches at 7 bases. V dropped 0 bases and J dropped 12; count of bases not matched to a gene: 11. Germline values: CDR1 SGHRS, CDR2 YFSETQ. The CDR3 extends over 14 amino acids. CDR3 residues: CASSLGRRVTGHTF. Here the CDR3 DNA reads TGCGCCAGCAGCTTGGGCCGACGCGTGACAGGGCACACCTTC.